The 18 T cell receptor beta chains presented below share a single source sample, sequenced in a study of shared clonotypes between healthy human individuals. Sequencing was performed with immunoSEQ multiplex PCR; in TCRdb, only in-frame clones are kept and a portion is missing. The repertoire consists of hundreds of thousands of clones, with approximately 96% occurring once and the leading ten covering about 0.11%. Naive-designated CD8 cells lacked CD45RO, were positively enriched for CCR7, and omitted terminally differentiated effector memory CD45RA+ cells. The specimen was naive CD8+ T cells sorted from blood. The source of these receptors is a woman in her 30s in good health.

V is TRBV28 and J is TRBJ2-7, with 11 bases matching TRBD1. There are 14 residues in the CDR3. The ends lost 5 bases at V and 3 bases at J; junction bases unmatched: 3. Germline assignment: CDR1 MDHEN and CDR2 SYDVKM. DNA for the CDR3: TGTGCCAGCAGTGCGGACAGGGGGCTCTACGAGCAGTACTTC. Translation gives CASSADRGLYEQYF. Full variable domain (missing parts from reference TRBV28 and TRBJ2-7): DVKVTQSSRYLVKRTGEKVFLECVQDMDHENMFWYRQDPGLGLRLIYFSYDVKMKEKGDIPEGYSVSREKKERFSLILESASTNQTSMYLCASSADRGLYEQYFGPGTRLTVT.

V gene TRBV28 combines with J gene TRBJ2-3, with D hard to call. The length of the CDR3 is 11 residues. V was pared by 2 bases and J by 6 bases, with 3 bases between. Per the germline V gene, CDR1 is MDHEN and CDR2 is SYDVKM. CDR3 bases: TGTGCCAGCAGTTTACAGGATACGCAGTATTTT. Translation: CASSLQDTQYF. Variable domain in full (rest from reference TRBV28 and TRBJ2-3): DVKVTQSSRYLVKRTGEKVFLECVQDMDHENMFWYRQDPGLGLRLIYFSYDVKMKEKGDIPEGYSVSREKKERFSLILESASTNQTSMYLCASSLQDTQYFGPGTRLTVL.

The chain uses TRBV6-5 and TRBJ2-7, with TRBD1 matching over 8 bases. Germline V lookup: CDR1 MNHEY, CDR2 SVGAGI. The CDR3 runs to 14 residues. Trimming cost V 4 bases and J 3 bases; bases outside gene matches: 5. CDR3 coding DNA: TGTGCCAGCAGTTTCGGACAGGGCTACTACGAGCAGTACTTC. Its translation is CASSFGQGYYEQYF.

V and J are TRBV27 and TRBJ2-1, with TRBD2 matching 7 bases. V lost 2 bases and J lost 6; bases outside the gene matches: 7. The CDR3 extends over 15 amino acids. Germline values: CDR1 MNHEY, CDR2 SMNVEV (reference sequence). The CDR3 nucleotides are TGTGCCAGCAGTTTAATGGGTAGCGGGCCCAATGAGCAGTTCTTC. Amino acids: CASSLMGSGPNEQFF.

The V and J genes are TRBV10-1 and TRBJ2-3, with a tentative D call TRBD1 (6 bases). In germline, CDR1 is WNHNN, CDR2 SYGVQD (reference sequence). Trimming removed 1 base from V and 2 bases from J, with 10 bases in between. The CDR3 covers 15 residues. The CDR3 coding sequence is TGCGCCAGCAGTGAGTTGAGGGACAACACAGATACGCAGTATTTT. It is translated as CASSELRDNTDTQYF.

The chain links TRBV27 to TRBJ2-1; no reliable D call. V lost 6 bases and J lost 5, with 17 bases in between. Germline V gene lookup returns CDR1 MNHEY and CDR2 SMNVEV (reference sequence). There are 15 residues in the CDR3. The CDR3: CASSPRNYTDNEQFF. The CDR3 DNA sequence: TGTGCCAGCAGCCCCCGAAACTATACCGACAATGAGCAGTTCTTC.

The chain carries TRBV7-9 and TRBJ2-6, with 7 bases identical to TRBD1. The J segment lost 4 bases and the V segment lost 5 bases, leaving 5 bases of the junction unmatched. CDR1 and CDR2 (germline): SEHNR, FQNEAQ (reference sequence). The CDR3 loop spans 15 amino acids. The CDR3 protein is CASSLRTGGANVLTF. CDR3 sequence (DNA): TGTGCCAGCAGCCTAAGGACAGGAGGGGCCAACGTCCTGACTTTC.

This clone was observed a single time. This chain connects TRBV5-6 to TRBJ1-1; 7 bases agree with TRBD1. V was clipped by 3 bases and J by 0 bases; unmatched bases: 8. The length of the CDR3 is 16 residues. Germline values: CDR1 SGHDT, CDR2 YYEEEE. The CDR3 region is CASSSEKTGLNTEAFF. Here the CDR3 DNA reads TGTGCCAGCAGCTCCGAAAAGACAGGGCTGAACACTGAAGCTTTCTTT.

V gene TRBV27 combines with J gene TRBJ1-1; D ambiguous. The germline V and J ends were trimmed by 3 bases and 3 bases, with 11 bases remaining between them. The CDR3 runs 14 residues. The V gene's germline CDR1 is MNHEY and CDR2 SMNVEV (reference sequence). CDR3 protein: CASSFAGSYTEAFF. The CDR3 nucleotides are TGTGCCAGCAGTTTTGCAGGTTCATACACTGAAGCTTTCTTT.

The V and J genes are TRBV7-2 and TRBJ2-7; 10 bases map to TRBD2. Germline V gene sequence: CDR1 SGHTA, CDR2 FQGNSA. V lost 2 bases, J lost 6 bases, and 16 bases stayed unmatched. The CDR3 sequence is 18 residues long. The CDR3 sequence is CASSLNPRGLAGVGEQYF. The CDR3 nucleotides are TGTGCCAGCAGCTTAAACCCGCGTGGGCTAGCGGGAGTAGGCGAGCAGTACTTC.

The chain joins TRBV5-6 to TRBJ1-5, with 7 bases fitting TRBD1. There are 14 residues in the CDR3. J gave up 6 bases and V 3 bases, and 6 bases lay outside the gene matches. Germline assignment: CDR1 SGHDT and CDR2 YYEEEE. The CDR3 nucleotides are TGTGCCAGCAGCTATCGGCAGGGGGGTCAGCCCCAGCATTTT. It is translated as CASSYRQGGQPQHF. The whole variable domain, filled in from reference TRBV5-6 and TRBJ1-5, reads DAGVTQSPTHLIKTRGQQVTLRCSPKSGHDTVSWYQQALGQGPQFIFQYYEEEERQRGNFPDRFSGHQFPNYSSELNVNALLLGDSALYLCASSYRQGGQPQHFGDGTRLSIL.

For the CDR3, the DNA is TGTGCCAGCAGGACGGGGGCAGGCGAAGCTTTCTTT. It yields the protein CASRTGAGEAFF. This sequence joins TRBV27 and TRBJ1-1, with D possibly TRBD1 on 6 matching bases. Germline V gene sequence: CDR1 MNHEY, CDR2 SMNVEV (reference sequence). V lost 6 bases, J lost 8 bases, and 13 bases lay in between. This CDR3 has 12 residues.

The V call is TRBV7-9, the J call TRBJ2-5; weak D call: TRBD1 (8 bases). The V gene lost 6 bases and the J gene lost 1 base, with 18 bases spanning the gap. The CDR3 consists of 16 residues. Germline CDR1 is SEHNR and CDR2 is FQNEAQ (reference sequence). CDR3 residues: CASRNDRGGFQETQYF. The CDR3 nucleotides read TGTGCCAGCAGGAACGACAGGGGAGGGTTCCAAGAGACCCAGTACTTC.

To note about this clone: Additional DNA sequences in this sample encode the identical CDR3. The gene calls are TRBV5-6 and TRBJ2-7; TRBD2 matches 9 bases. This CDR3 has 13 residues. With 4 bases clipped from V and 4 bases from J, the junction kept 3 bases outside the gene matches. The germline V gene encodes CDR1 SGHDT and CDR2 YYEEEE. The chain's CDR3 is CASSPTSGYEQYF. As DNA, the CDR3 is TGTGCCAGCAGCCCGACTAGCGGTTACGAGCAGTACTTC.

The rearrangement uses TRBV28 and TRBJ2-5; TRBD2 matches at 7 bases. With V trimmed by 2 bases and J by 4 bases, 10 bases remained unmatched. Germline CDR1 and CDR2: MDHEN and SYDVKM. The CDR3 is made up of 16 amino acids. Here the CDR3 reads CASSLGGRAAGETQYF. The CDR3 coding sequence is TGTGCCAGCAGTTTAGGTGGGAGGGCCGCTGGAGAGACCCAGTACTTC.

The chain joins TRBV29-1 to TRBJ2-7; 11 nucleotides match TRBD1. V lost 6 bases and J lost 3; bases outside the gene matches: 7. The CDR3 extends over 14 amino acids. Per the germline V gene, CDR1 is SQVTM and CDR2 is ANQGSEA. CDR3 sequence (DNA): TGCAGCGTAGCCTGGACAGGGGGCGACTACGAGCAGTACTTC. This sequence encodes CSVAWTGGDYEQYF.

The rearrangement uses TRBV19 and TRBJ2-5, with D tentatively TRBD1 or TRBD2 (5 bases each). The germline V gene has CDR1 LNHDA and CDR2 SQIVND (reference sequence). V dropped 6 bases and J dropped 5 bases, with 22 bases sitting between them. This CDR3 is 16 amino acids long. The CDR3 loop is CASRDGTTDRRETQYF. Written as DNA, the CDR3 is TGTGCCAGTAGGGATGGGACGACCGACCGAAGGGAGACCCAGTACTTC.

The chain carries TRBV6-5 and TRBJ2-5; D call uncertain. The J call is in doubt because the DNA end fits TRBJ2-7 better. The CDR3 covers 13 residues. CDR1 and CDR2 from the germline V gene are MNHEY and SVGAGI. The CDR3 DNA follows: TGTGCCAGCAGCCATTTGGGTGTGTACGAGCAGTACTTC. Encoded protein: CASSHLGVYEQYF.